The clone carrying this TCR beta chain has at least ten counts. Its target is not known. This record comes from a study of T cells after yellow fever vaccination. Study-wide results and limits: CD4 and CD8 compartments shared a small share of clonotypes.

The germline CDR1 and CDR2 sequences are LGHDT and YNNKEL (reference sequence). The CDR3 extends over 14 amino acids. Trimming pared 0 bases from V and 5 bases from J, leaving 10 bases between. 5'RACE template switching generated TCR cDNA, adding a universal primer site and UMIs. TCRdb redid the calling of the 5' RACE reads with MiXCR, one entry per CDR3 protein. The sample has 180,000 or so distinct CDR3 sequences; around 10% are singletons. The TCR originated in a man younger than 35 who received the YFV17D yellow fever vaccine. The chain joins TRBV3-1 to TRBJ2-5; D not certain. The sample in question was CD8+ T cells sorted from PBMCs, obtained 15 days after the yellow fever booster vaccination. CDR3 nucleotides: TGTGCCAGCAGCCAAGATTTCGCTCTGGAGACCCAGTACTTC. Translation: CASSQDFALETQYF.